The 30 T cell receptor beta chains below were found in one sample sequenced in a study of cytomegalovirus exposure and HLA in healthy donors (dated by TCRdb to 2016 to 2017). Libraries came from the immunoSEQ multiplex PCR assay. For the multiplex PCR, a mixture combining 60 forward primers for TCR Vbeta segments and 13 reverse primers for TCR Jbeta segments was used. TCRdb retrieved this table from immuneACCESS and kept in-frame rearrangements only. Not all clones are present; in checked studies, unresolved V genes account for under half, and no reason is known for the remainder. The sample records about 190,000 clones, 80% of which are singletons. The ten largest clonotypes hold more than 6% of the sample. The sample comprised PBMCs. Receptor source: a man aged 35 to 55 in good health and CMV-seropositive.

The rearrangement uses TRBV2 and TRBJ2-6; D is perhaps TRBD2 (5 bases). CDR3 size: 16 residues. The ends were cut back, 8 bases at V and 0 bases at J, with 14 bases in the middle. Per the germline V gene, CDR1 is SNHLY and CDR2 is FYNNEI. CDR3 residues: CASHRTGSSGANVLTF. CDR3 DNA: TGTGCCAGCCATAGGACGGGGAGCTCTGGGGCCAACGTCCTGACTTTC. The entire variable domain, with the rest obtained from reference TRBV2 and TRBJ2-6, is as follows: EPEVTQTPSHQVTQMGQEVILRCVPISNHLYFYWYRQILGQKVEFLVSFYNNEISEKSEIFDDQFSVERPDGSNFTLKIRSTKLEDSAMYFCASHRTGSSGANVLTFGAGSRLTVL.

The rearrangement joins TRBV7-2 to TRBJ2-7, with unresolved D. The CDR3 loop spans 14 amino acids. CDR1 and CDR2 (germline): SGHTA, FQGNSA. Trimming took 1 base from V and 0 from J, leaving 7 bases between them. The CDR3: CASSLVASSYEQYF. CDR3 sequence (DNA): TGTGCCAGCAGCTTAGTTGCTAGCTCCTACGAGCAGTACTTC.

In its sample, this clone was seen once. CDR3 DNA sequence: TGTGCCAGCTCACCAGGATCGGCAGGGGGGACTGAAGCTTTCTTT. It encodes CASSPGSAGGTEAFF. The chain couples TRBV18 to TRBJ1-1; 7 nucleotides agree with TRBD1. This CDR3 spans 15 amino acids. The germline V gene encodes CDR1 KGHSH and CDR2 LQKENI. V was clipped by 2 bases and J by 5 bases; unmatched bases: 8.

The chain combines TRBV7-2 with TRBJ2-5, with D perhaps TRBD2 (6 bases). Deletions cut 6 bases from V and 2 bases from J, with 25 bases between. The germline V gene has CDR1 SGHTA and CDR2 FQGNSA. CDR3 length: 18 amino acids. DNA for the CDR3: TGTGCCAGCAGTTCATTCGTCCACCCGGCGGGAAGGCAAGAGACCCAGTACTTC. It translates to CASSSFVHPAGRQETQYF.

This chain's CDR3 is CASSAGGLRETQYF. DNA of the CDR3: TGTGCCAGCAGTGCGGGAGGGCTTCGGGAGACCCAGTACTTC. The rearrangement joins TRBV9 to TRBJ2-5; 9 bases line up with TRBD2. V dropped 5 bases and J dropped 5; count of bases not matched to a gene: 7. Germline lookup yields CDR1 SGDLS and CDR2 YYNGEE. The CDR3 covers 14 residues.

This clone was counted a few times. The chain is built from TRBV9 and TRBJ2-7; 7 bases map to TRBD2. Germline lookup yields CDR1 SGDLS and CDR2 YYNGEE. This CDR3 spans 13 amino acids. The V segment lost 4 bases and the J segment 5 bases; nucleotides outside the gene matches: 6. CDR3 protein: CASSTRGGNEQYF. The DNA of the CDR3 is TGTGCCAGCAGCACTCGGGGAGGGAACGAGCAGTACTTC.

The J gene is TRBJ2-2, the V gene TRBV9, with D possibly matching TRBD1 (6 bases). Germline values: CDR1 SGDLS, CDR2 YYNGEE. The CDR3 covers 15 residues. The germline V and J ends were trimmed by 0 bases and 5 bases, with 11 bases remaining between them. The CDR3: CASSVEGHVTGELFF. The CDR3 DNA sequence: TGTGCCAGCAGCGTAGAGGGACACGTAACCGGGGAGCTGTTTTTT.

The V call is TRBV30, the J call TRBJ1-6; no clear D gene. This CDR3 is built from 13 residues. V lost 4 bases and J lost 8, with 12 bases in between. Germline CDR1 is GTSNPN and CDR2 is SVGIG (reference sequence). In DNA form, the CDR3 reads TGTGCCTGGACAGGCCTTTCGTATTCACCCCTCCACTTT. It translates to CAWTGLSYSPLHF.

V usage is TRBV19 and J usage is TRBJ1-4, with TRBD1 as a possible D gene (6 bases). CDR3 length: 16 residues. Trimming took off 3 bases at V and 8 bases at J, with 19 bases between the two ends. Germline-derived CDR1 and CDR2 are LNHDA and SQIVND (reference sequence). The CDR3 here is CASSISLDRSGEKLFF. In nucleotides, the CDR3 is TGTGCCAGTAGTATTTCACTCGACAGGTCGGGAGAAAAACTGTTTTTT.

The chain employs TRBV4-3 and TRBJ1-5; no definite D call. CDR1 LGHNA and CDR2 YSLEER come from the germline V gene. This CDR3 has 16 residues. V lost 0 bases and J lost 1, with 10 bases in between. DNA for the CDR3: TGCGCCAGCAGCCAAGATTACAGATCCAGCAATCAGCCCCAGCATTTT. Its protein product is CASSQDYRSSNQPQHF.

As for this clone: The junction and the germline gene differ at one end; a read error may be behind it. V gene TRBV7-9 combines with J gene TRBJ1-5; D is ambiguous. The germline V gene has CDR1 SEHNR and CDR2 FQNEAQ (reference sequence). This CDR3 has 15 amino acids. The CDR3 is CSSSLGPGGNQPQHF. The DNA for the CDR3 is TGTTCCAGCAGCCTAGGACCCGGAGGCAATCAGCCCCAGCATTTT. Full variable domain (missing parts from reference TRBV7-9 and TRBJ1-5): DTGVSQNPRHKITKRGQNVTFRCDPISEHNRLYWYRQTLGQGPEFLTYFQNEAQLEKSRLLSDRFSAERPKGSFSTLEIQRTEQGDSAMYLCSSSLGPGGNQPQHFGDGTRLSIL.

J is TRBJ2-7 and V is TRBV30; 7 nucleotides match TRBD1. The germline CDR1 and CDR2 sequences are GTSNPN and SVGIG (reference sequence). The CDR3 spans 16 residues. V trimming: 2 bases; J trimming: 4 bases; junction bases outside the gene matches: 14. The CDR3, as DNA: TGTGCCTGGAGTTCCCCGCCGGGACAGAGCAATTACGAGCAGTACTTC. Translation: CAWSSPPGQSNYEQYF.

The DNA for the CDR3 is TGTGCCAGTAGTATCGGGTGGCTCGGCGCCAACGTCCTGACTTTC. Translating it yields CASSIGWLGANVLTF. The chain couples TRBV19 to TRBJ2-6; D is unclear. The CDR3 is made up of 15 amino acids. Trimming removed 3 bases at V and 7 bases at J, with 13 bases between. Germline V gene lookup returns CDR1 LNHDA and CDR2 SQIVND (reference sequence).

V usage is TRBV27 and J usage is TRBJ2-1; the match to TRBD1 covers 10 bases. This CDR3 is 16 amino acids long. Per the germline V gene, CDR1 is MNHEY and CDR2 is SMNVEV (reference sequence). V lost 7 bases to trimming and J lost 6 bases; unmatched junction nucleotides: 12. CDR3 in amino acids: CASTFRGTGATNEQFF. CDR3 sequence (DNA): TGTGCCAGCACTTTTCGGGGGACAGGGGCTACCAATGAGCAGTTCTTC.

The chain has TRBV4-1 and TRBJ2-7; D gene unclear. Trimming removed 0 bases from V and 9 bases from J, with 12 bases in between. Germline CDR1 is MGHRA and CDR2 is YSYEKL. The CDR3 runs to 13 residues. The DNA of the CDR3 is TGCGCCAGCAGCCAAGATATGCGGCTTGGGCAGTACTTC. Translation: CASSQDMRLGQYF.

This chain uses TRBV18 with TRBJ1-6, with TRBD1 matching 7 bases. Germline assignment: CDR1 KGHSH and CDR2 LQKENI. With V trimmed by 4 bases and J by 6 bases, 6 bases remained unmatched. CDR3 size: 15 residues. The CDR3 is CASSQMDRSNSPLHF. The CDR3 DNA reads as TGTGCCAGCTCACAAATGGACAGGAGTAATTCACCCCTCCACTTT.

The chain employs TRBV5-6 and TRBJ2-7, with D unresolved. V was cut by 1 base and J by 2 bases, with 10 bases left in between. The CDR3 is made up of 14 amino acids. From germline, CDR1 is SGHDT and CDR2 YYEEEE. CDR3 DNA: TGTGCCAGCAGCTTGTGGGCTCAAGCCTACGAGCAGTACTTC. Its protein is CASSLWAQAYEQYF.

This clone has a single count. The DNA of the CDR3 is TGTGCCAGCAGCCTCGGACAGGTCGATAATTCACCCCTCCACTTT. This sequence encodes CASSLGQVDNSPLHF. The genes are TRBV5-4 and TRBJ1-6; 7 positions match TRBD1. V lost 4 bases and J lost 5; bases outside the gene matches: 6. This CDR3 comprises 15 residues. Germline CDR1 is SGHNT and CDR2 is YYREEE (reference sequence). Filled out from reference TRBV5-4 and TRBJ1-6, the complete variable domain reads ETGVTQSPTHLIKTRGQQVTLRCSSQSGHNTVSWYQQALGQGPQFIFQYYREEENGRGNFPPRFSGLQFPNYSSELNVNALELDDSALYLCASSLGQVDNSPLHFGNGTRLTVT.

The CDR3 nucleotides read TGTGCCAGCAGCAAGGACAGGGAAGTTAGTCAGCCCCAGCATTTT. It codes for CASSKDREVSQPQHF. J is TRBJ1-5 and V is TRBV6-1, with 8 bases lining up with TRBD1. CDR1 is MNHNS, CDR2 SASEGT, per germline. The CDR3 has 15 residues. V lost 6 bases, J lost 6 bases, and 10 bases stayed unmatched.

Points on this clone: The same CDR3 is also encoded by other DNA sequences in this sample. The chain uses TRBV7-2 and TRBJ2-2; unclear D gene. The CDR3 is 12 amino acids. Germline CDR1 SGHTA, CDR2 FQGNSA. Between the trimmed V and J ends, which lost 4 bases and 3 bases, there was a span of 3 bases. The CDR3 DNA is TGTGCCAGCAGCTCATACACCGGGGAGCTGTTTTTT. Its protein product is CASSSYTGELFF. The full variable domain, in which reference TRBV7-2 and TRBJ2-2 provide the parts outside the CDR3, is GAGVSQSPSNKVTEKGKDVELRCDPISGHTALYWYRQSLGQGLEFLIYFQGNSAPDKSGLPSDRFSAERTGGSVSTLTIQRTQQEDSAVYLCASSSYTGELFFGEGSRLTVL.

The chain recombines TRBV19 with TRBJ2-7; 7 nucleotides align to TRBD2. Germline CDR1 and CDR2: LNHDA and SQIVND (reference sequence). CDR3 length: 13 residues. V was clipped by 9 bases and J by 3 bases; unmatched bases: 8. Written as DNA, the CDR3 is TGTGCCAGCGGAGTAGGGGAGGGCTACGAGCAGTACTTC. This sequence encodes CASGVGEGYEQYF.

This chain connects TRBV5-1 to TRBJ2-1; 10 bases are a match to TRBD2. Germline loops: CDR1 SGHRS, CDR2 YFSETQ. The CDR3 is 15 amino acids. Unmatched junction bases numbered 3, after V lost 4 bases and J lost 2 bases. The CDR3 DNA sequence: TGCGCCAGCAGCATTAGCGGGGGGACCTACAATGAGCAGTTCTTC. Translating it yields CASSISGGTYNEQFF. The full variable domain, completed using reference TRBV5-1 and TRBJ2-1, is KAGVTQTPRYLIKTRGQQVTLSCSPISGHRSVSWYQQTPGQGLQFLFEYFSETQRNKGNFPGRFSGRQFSNSRSEMNVSTLELGDSALYLCASSISGGTYNEQFFGPGTRLTVL.

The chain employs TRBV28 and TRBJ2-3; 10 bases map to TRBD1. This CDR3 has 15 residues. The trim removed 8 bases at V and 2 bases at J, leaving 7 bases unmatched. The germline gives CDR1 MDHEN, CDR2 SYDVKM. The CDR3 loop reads CASLTGGLFTDTQYF. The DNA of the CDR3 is TGTGCCAGCTTGACAGGGGGCCTTTTCACAGATACGCAGTATTTT.

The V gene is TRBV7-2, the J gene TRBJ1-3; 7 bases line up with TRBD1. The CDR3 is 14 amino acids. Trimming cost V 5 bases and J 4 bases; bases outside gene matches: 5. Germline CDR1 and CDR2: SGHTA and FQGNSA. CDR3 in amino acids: CASSRDSQGNTIYF. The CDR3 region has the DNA TGTGCCAGCAGCCGGGACAGCCAGGGAAACACCATATATTTT. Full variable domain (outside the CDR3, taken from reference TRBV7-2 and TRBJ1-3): GAGVSQSPSNKVTEKGKDVELRCDPISGHTALYWYRQSLGQGLEFLIYFQGNSAPDKSGLPSDRFSAERTGGSVSTLTIQRTQQEDSAVYLCASSRDSQGNTIYFGEGSWLTVV.

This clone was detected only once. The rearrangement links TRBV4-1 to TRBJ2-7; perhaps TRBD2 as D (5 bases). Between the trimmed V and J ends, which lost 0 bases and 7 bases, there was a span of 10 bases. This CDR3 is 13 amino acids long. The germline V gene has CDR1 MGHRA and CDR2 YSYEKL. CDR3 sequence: CASSQEEGAEQYF. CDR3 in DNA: TGCGCCAGCAGCCAAGAAGAGGGAGCGGAGCAGTACTTC.

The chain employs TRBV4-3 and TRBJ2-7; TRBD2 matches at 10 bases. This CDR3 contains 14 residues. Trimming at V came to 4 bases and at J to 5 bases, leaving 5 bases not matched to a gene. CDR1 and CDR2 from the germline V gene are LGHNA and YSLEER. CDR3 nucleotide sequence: TGCGCCAGCAGCCGAGAGCGGGGGGGCCACGAGCAGTACTTC. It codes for CASSRERGGHEQYF.

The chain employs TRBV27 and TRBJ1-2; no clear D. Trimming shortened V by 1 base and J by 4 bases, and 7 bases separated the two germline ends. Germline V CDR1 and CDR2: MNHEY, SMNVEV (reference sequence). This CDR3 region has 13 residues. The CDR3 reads CASSLWGGYGYTF. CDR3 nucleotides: TGTGCCAGCAGTTTATGGGGAGGCTATGGCTACACCTTC.

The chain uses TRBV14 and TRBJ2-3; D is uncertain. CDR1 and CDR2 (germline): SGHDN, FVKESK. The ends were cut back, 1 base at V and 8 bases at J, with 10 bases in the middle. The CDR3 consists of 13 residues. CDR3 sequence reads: CASSQVSGGTQYF. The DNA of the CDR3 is TGTGCCAGCAGCCAAGTTAGTGGCGGTACGCAGTATTTT. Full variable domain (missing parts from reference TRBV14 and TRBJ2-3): EAGVTQFPSHSVIEKGQTVTLRCDPISGHDNLYWYRRVMGKEIKFLLHFVKESKQDESGMPNNRFLAERTGGTYSTLKVQPAELEDSGVYFCASSQVSGGTQYFGPGTRLTVL.

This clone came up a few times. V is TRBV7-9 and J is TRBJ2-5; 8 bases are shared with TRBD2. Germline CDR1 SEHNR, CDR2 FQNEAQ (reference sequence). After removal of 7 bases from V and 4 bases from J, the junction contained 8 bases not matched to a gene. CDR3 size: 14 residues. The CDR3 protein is CASMDGGASETQYF. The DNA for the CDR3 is TGTGCCAGCATGGACGGGGGGGCCTCAGAGACCCAGTACTTC.

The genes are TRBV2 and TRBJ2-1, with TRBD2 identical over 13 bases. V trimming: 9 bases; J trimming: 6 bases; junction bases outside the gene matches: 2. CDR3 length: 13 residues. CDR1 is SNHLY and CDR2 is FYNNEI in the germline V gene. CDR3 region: CARGLAGFNEQFF. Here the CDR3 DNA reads TGTGCCAGGGGACTAGCGGGGTTCAATGAGCAGTTCTTC.